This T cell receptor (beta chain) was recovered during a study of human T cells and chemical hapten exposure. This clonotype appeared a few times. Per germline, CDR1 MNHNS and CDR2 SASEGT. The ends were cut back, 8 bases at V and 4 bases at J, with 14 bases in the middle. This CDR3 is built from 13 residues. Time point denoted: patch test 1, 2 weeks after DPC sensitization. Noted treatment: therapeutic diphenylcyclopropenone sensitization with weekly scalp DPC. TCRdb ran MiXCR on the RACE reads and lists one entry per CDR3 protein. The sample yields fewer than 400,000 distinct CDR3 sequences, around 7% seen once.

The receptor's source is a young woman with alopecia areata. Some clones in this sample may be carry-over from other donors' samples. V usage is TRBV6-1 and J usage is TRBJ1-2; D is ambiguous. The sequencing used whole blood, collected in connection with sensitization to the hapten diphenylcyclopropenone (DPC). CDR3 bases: TGTGCCAGCCGGGAGAGGTACCCCTATGGCTACACCTTC. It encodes CASRERYPYGYTF.